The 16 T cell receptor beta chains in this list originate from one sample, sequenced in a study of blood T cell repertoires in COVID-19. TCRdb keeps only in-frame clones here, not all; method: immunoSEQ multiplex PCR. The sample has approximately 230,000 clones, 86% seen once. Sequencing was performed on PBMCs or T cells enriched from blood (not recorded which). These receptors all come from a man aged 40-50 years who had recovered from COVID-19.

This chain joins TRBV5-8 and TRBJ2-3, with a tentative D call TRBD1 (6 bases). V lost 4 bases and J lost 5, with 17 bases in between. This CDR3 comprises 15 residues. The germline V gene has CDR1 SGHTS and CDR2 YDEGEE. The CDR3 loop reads CASSPPLGARDTQYF. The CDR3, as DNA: TGTGCCAGCAGCCCGCCTCTGGGGGCGAGAGATACGCAGTATTTT.

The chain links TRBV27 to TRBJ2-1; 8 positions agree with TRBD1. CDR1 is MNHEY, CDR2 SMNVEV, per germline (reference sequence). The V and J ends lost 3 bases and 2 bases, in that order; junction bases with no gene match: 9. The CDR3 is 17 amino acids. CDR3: CASSFMGQGAAYNEQFF. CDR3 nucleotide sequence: TGTGCCAGCAGTTTTATGGGGCAGGGGGCCGCCTACAATGAGCAGTTCTTC.

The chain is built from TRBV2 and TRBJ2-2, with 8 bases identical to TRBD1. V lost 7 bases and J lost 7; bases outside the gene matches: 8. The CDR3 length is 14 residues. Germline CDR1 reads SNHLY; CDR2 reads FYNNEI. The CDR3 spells CASNPQGAGGELFF. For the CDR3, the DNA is TGTGCCAGCAACCCTCAGGGGGCAGGCGGGGAGCTGTTTTTT.

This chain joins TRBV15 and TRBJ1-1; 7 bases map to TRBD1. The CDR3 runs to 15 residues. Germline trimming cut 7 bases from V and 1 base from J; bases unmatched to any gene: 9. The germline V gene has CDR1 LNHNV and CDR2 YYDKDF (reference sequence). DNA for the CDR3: TGTGCCACCACTACTGACAGGGCGGGGAACACTGAAGCTTTCTTT. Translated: CATTTDRAGNTEAFF.

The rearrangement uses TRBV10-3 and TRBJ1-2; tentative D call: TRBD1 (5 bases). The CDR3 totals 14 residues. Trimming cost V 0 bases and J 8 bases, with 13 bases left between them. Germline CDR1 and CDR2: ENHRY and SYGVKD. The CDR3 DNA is TGTGCCATCAGTGAGTCGGAGGGACGGACGGGCTACACCTTC. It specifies CAISESEGRTGYTF.

CDR3 region: CASSYLGVYEQYF. The CDR3 coding sequence is TGTGCCAGCAGTTACCTTGGAGTTTACGAGCAGTACTTC. The genes are TRBV6-8 and TRBJ2-7, with no clear D. The CDR3 runs to 13 residues. Germline V gene lookup returns CDR1 MNHGY and CDR2 SAAAGT. V was clipped by 2 bases and J by 4 bases, with 9 bases between them.

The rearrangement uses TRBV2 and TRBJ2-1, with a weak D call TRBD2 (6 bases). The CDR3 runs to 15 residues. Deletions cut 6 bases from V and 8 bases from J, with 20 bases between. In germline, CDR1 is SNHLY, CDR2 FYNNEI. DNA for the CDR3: TGTGCCAGCAGGGGGGGTGACATAGGTCGCGATGAGCAGTTCTTC. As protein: CASRGGDIGRDEQFF.

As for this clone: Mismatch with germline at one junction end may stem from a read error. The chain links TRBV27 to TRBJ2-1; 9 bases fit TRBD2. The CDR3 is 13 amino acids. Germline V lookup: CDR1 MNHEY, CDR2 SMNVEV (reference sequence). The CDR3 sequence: CASSSAIAGVLVF. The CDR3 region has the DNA TGTGCCAGCAGTTCTGCCATAGCGGGAGTCTTGGTCTTC.

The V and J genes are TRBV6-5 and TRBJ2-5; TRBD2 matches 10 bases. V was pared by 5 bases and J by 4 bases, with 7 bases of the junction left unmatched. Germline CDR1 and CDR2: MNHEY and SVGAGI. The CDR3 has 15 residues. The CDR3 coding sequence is TGTGCCAGCAGTCTCAGCGGGGGGGCCCTAGAGACCCAGTACTTC. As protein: CASSLSGGALETQYF.

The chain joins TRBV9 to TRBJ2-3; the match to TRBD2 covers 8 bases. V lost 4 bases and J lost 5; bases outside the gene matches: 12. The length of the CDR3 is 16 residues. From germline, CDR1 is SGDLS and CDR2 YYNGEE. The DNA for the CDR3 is TGTGCCAGCAGCCCCGACTTGCGGGGGGTGAAAGATACGCAGTATTTT. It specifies CASSPDLRGVKDTQYF.

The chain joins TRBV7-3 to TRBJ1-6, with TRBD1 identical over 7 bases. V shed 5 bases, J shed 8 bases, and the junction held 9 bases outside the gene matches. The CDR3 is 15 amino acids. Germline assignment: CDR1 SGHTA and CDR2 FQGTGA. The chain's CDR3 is CASSRTGDADSPLHF. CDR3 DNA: TGTGCCAGCAGCAGAACAGGGGATGCGGATTCACCCCTCCACTTT. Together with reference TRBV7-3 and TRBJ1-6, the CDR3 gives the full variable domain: GAGVSQTPSNKVTEKGKYVELRCDPISGHTALYWYRQSLGQGPEFLIYFQGTGAADDSGLPNDRFFAVRPEGSVSTLKIQRTERGDSAVYLCASSRTGDADSPLHFGNGTRLTVT.

The CDR3: CASSLRPPLAGGRNTGELFF. The DNA of the CDR3 is TGTGCCAGCAGTTTACGCCCCCCACTAGCGGGGGGGAGAAACACCGGGGAGCTGTTTTTT. The chain joins TRBV27 to TRBJ2-2, with 13 bases fitting TRBD2. The CDR3 has 20 amino acids. Germline lookup yields CDR1 MNHEY and CDR2 SMNVEV (reference sequence). Trimming at V came to 2 bases and at J to 2 bases, leaving 11 bases not matched to a gene.

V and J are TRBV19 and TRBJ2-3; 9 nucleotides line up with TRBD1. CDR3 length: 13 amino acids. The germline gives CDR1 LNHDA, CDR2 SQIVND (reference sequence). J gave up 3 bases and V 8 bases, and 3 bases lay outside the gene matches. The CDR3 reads CASLGQGTDTQYF. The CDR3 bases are TGTGCCAGTTTGGGACAGGGAACAGATACGCAGTATTTT.

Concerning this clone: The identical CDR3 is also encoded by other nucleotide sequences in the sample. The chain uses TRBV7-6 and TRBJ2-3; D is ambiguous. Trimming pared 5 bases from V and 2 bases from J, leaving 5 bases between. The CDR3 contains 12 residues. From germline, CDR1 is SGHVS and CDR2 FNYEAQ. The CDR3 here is CASSPHTDTQYF. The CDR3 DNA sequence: TGTGCCAGCAGCCCACACACAGATACGCAGTATTTT.

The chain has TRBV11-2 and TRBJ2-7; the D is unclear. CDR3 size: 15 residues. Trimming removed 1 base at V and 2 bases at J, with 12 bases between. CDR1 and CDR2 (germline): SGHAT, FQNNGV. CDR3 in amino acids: CASSLGPQQTYEQYF. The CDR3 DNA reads TGTGCCAGCAGCTTAGGTCCACAACAAACCTACGAGCAGTACTTC. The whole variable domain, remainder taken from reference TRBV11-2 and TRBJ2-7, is EAGVAQSPRYKIIEKRQSVAFWCNPISGHATLYWYQQILGQGPKLLIQFQNNGVVDDSQLPKDRFSAERLKGVDSTLKIQPAKLEDSAVYLCASSLGPQQTYEQYFGPGTRLTVT.

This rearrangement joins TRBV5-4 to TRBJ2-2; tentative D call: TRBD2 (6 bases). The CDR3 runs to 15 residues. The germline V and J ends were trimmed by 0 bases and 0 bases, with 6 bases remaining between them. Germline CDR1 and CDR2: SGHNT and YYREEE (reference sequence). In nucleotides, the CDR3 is TGTGCCAGCAGCTTGGGACTAGCGAACACCGGGGAGCTGTTTTTT. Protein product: CASSLGLANTGELFF.